These T cell receptor beta chains were read from a single sample in a study of regulatory T cells in long-lasting Graves disease. TCRdb redid the calling of the multiplex PCR reads with MiXCR, one entry per CDR3 protein. The data contain approximately 350,000 distinct CDR3 sequences, approximately 15% of them seen just once; the ten biggest clones take up about 27%. This sample also appeared in a second study, on T cells in Graves' hyperthyroidism and ophthalmopathy.

The material was peripheral blood mononuclear cells (PBMCs), obtained at new diagnosis, from a patient treated with antithyroid drugs. These receptors were taken from a man in his forties with Graves disease. CDR3s include the opening cysteine and the closing phenylalanine or tryptophan. A D gene is named only where the DNA matches it firmly. Clone size, where shown, is once, few, many, or a class for clones that have expanded.

>TRBJ2-7|TRBV12-3/TRBV12-4|few|TRBD1
CASNSPSGTGHHEQYF
TGTGCCAGCAACTCGCCATCCGGGACAGGGCACCACGAGCAGTACTTC
>TRBJ2-1|TRBV12-3/TRBV12-4|many|NA
CASSAMGGQPYSNEQFF
TGTGCCAGCAGTGCCATGGGGGGACAGCCGTATAGCAATGAGCAGTTCTTC
>TRBJ1-6|TRBV6-1|NA|NA
CASKGLRGESPLHF
TGTGCCAGCAAAGGTTTAAGGGGTGAATCACCCCTCCACTTT
>TRBJ2-7|TRBV20-1|NA|NA
CSASNAAGAQGEQYF
TGCAGTGCTAGTAATGCGGCGGGGGCCCAAGGGGAGCAGTACTTC
>TRBJ1-6|TRBV5-6|NA|NA
CASSLFEAVDRGVLHF
TGTGCCAGCAGCTTGTTTGAGGCAGTGGACCGGGGGGTCCTCCACTTT
>TRBJ1-4|TRBV20-1|few|NA
CSVPTAGKGREKLFF
TGCAGTGTCCCGACAGCTGGGAAAGGTAGAGAAAAACTGTTTTTT
>TRBJ2-1|TRBV6-1|few|NA
CASSRGNNEQFF
TGTGCCAGCAGTAGGGGGAACAATGAGCAGTTCTTC
>TRBJ1-1|TRBV27|NA|NA
CASSPGTQPEAFF
TGTGCCAGCAGTCCTGGGACCCAACCTGAAGCTTTCTTT
>TRBJ2-7|TRBV20-1|few|NA
CSAEGLLRSSYEQYF
TGCAGTGCAGAAGGACTGCTCAGGAGCTCCTACGAGCAGTACTTC
>TRBJ2-7|TRBV28|medium-sized|NA
CASSSRPGHPYEQYF
TGTGCCAGCAGTTCCCGGCCGGGACATCCCTACGAGCAGTACTTC
>TRBJ2-5|TRBV11-1|few|TRBD1
CASSLPGQEETQYF
TGCGCCAGCAGTCTTCCCGGACAGGAAGAGACCCAGTACTTC
>TRBJ2-3|TRBV5-1|many|NA
CASSSPGVRGRSTDTQYF
TGCGCCAGCAGCTCGCCTGGCGTGCGTGGCAGGAGCACAGATACGCAGTATTTT
>TRBJ2-2|TRBV9|few|TRBD1
CASSVRDRGSAGEPFF
TGTGCCAGCAGTGTCCGGGACAGGGGGTCGGCCGGGGAGCCGTTTTTT
>TRBJ1-2|TRBV18|NA|TRBD1
CASSPGQGVYGYTF
TGTGCCAGCTCACCCGGGCAGGGGGTCTATGGCTACACCTTC
>TRBJ1-2|TRBV6-1|NA|TRBD1
CASSDRGRGWYGYTF
TGTGCCAGCAGTGACAGGGGGCGCGGGTGGTATGGCTACACCTTC
>TRBJ2-1|TRBV30|many|NA
CAWIRKTGGGYNEQFF
TGTGCCTGGATTAGAAAAACAGGGGGGGGCTACAATGAGCAGTTCTTC
>TRBJ2-3|TRBV28|many|NA
CASSRVPSRADTQYF
TGTGCCAGCAGTAGGGTCCCCTCTCGGGCAGATACGCAGTATTTT
>TRBJ2-4|TRBV10-3|few|NA
CAISRTEKNIQYF
TGTGCCATCAGCAGGACAGAGAAAAACATTCAGTACTTC
>TRBJ2-3|TRBV5-1|NA|NA
CASSLQAQTDTQYF
TGCGCCAGCAGCTTGCAAGCTCAAACGGATACGCAGTATTTT
>TRBJ2-7|TRBV6-1|NA|TRBD1
CASRGLGQARYEQYF
TGTGCCAGCAGGGGCCTGGGACAGGCTAGATACGAGCAGTACTTC
>TRBJ2-3|TRBV6-2/TRBV6-3|many|NA
CASSYPGSADTQYF
TGTGCCAGCAGTTATCCCGGTTCGGCAGATACGCAGTATTTT
>TRBJ1-1|TRBV5-1|many|NA
CASSRLTATMNTEAFF
TGCGCCAGCAGCCGATTGACAGCAACTATGAACACTGAAGCTTTCTTT
>TRBJ2-3|TRBV4-3|few|TRBD2
CASSQDLAGGPVTQYF
TGCGCCAGCAGCCAAGATCTGGCGGGGGGGCCGGTTACGCAGTATTTT
>TRBJ1-2|TRBV9|many|TRBD1
CASSKEPGQGFNGYTF
TGTGCCAGCAGCAAAGAACCGGGACAGGGATTTAATGGCTACACCTTC
>TRBJ2-2|TRBV12-5|few|NA
CASGFRLGELFF
TGTGCTAGTGGATTCCGCCTCGGGGAGCTGTTTTTT
>TRBJ2-5|TRBV16|many|NA
CASSQSSGLQQETQYF
TGTGCCAGCAGCCAATCATCCGGGCTACAACAAGAGACCCAGTACTTC
>TRBJ2-4|TRBV18|many|TRBD1
CASSPRGQGLDIQYF
TGTGCCAGCTCACCACGGGGACAGGGGTTGGACATTCAGTACTTC
>TRBJ2-4|TRBV28|many|NA
CASSFPRNIQYF
TGTGCCAGCAGTTTCCCAAGGAACATTCAGTACTTC
>TRBJ2-7|TRBV28|many|TRBD2
CASRDSGGHNYEQYF
TGTGCCAGCAGGGATTCGGGGGGGCATAACTACGAGCAGTACTTC
>TRBJ2-4|TRBV20-1|NA|NA
CSAITSTSKNIQYF
TGCAGTGCTATCACCTCGACCAGCAAAAACATTCAGTACTTC
>TRBJ2-2|TRBV7-2|NA|NA
CASSPQGEQLNTGELFF
TGTGCCAGCAGCCCCCAAGGGGAACAGCTGAACACCGGGGAGCTGTTTTTT
>TRBJ2-5|TRBV5-4|many|NA
CASSLGQTQETQYF
TGTGCCAGCAGCTTGGGACAGACTCAAGAGACCCAGTACTTC
>TRBJ2-7|TRBV20-1|NA|NA
CSARNPGPFSRYEQYF
TGCAGTGCTAGAAACCCGGGACCCTTCTCCCGTTACGAGCAGTACTTC
>TRBJ1-5|TRBV20-1|many|TRBD1
CSATGTGTYSNQPQHF
TGCAGTGCTACCGGGACAGGGACATATAGCAATCAGCCCCAGCATTTT
>TRBJ2-3|TRBV5-1|many|NA
CASSLGLGGTQYF
TGTGCCAGCAGCTTGGGCTTAGGGGGTACGCAGTATTTT
>TRBJ2-1|TRBV5-1|many|TRBD1
CASSKGARYNEQFF
TGCGCCAGCAGCAAGGGGGCGCGTTACAATGAGCAGTTCTTC